The rows below give T cell receptor beta chains drawn from one sample of a study of blood T cell repertoires in COVID-19. The assay was immunoSEQ multiplex PCR, and TCRdb's table has in-frame clones only and misses some. The sample consists of approximately 260,000 clones, roughly nine tenths of them appearing once. The specimen was peripheral blood. The receptors were gathered from a man in his fifties or sixties who had recovered from COVID-19. Each CDR3 is given without its conserved first and last residue. The order of the fields is V gene, J gene, CDR3 length, CDR3 protein.

v_gene: TRBV5-4; j_gene: TRBJ2-1; len: 13; CDR3aa: ASSLKAGRGNEQF
v_gene: TRBV3-1/TRBV3-2; j_gene: TRBJ1-3; len: 13; CDR3aa: ASSQDWGGRNTIY
v_gene: TRBV5-1; j_gene: TRBJ2-3; len: 13; CDR3aa: ASSAQRGDADTQY
v_gene: TRBV27; j_gene: TRBJ1-4; len: 12; CDR3aa: ASGTYSANEKLF
v_gene: TRBV12-5; j_gene: TRBJ2-3; len: 11; CDR3aa: ASGPGGTDTQY
v_gene: TRBV7-9; j_gene: TRBJ1-2; len: 13; CDR3aa: ASSLREEPNYGYT
v_gene: TRBV5-1; j_gene: TRBJ1-3; len: 14; CDR3aa: ASSLARPKSGNTIY
v_gene: TRBV3-1/TRBV3-2; j_gene: TRBJ2-3; len: 11; CDR3aa: ASSQVATDTQY
v_gene: TRBV6-5; j_gene: TRBJ1-5; len: 11; CDR3aa: ASSYSHNQPQH
v_gene: TRBV7-9; j_gene: TRBJ2-7; len: 13; CDR3aa: ASSLTGNPRDEQY
v_gene: TRBV5-6; j_gene: TRBJ1-6; len: 13; CDR3aa: ASSPQGGGNSPLH
v_gene: TRBV30; j_gene: TRBJ2-1; len: 15; CDR3aa: AWSPAGGLATYNEQF
v_gene: TRBV24-1; j_gene: TRBJ2-6; len: 15; CDR3aa: ATSDPQGAAGANVLT
v_gene: TRBV19; j_gene: TRBJ1-5; len: 19; CDR3aa: ASRPTGGSAAGPGGNQPQH
v_gene: TRBV19; j_gene: TRBJ2-4; len: 14; CDR3aa: ASSGTGVVAKNIQY
v_gene: TRBV27; j_gene: TRBJ2-1; len: 13; CDR3aa: ASRPGYVIDNEQF
v_gene: TRBV11-2; j_gene: TRBJ2-3; len: 14; CDR3aa: ASSLYDELRADTQY
v_gene: TRBV18; j_gene: TRBJ2-7; len: 14; CDR3aa: ASPPIDLDNTYEQY
v_gene: TRBV7-9; j_gene: TRBJ2-1; len: 13; CDR3aa: ASSQDQGARNEQF
v_gene: TRBV11-2; j_gene: TRBJ1-1; len: 12; CDR3aa: ASSASTGYTEAF
v_gene: TRBV12-3/TRBV12-4; j_gene: TRBJ2-1; len: 11; CDR3aa: ASSSGPSSEQF
v_gene: TRBV3-1/TRBV3-2; j_gene: TRBJ1-5; len: 12; CDR3aa: ASSQDGMAQPQH
v_gene: TRBV7-9; j_gene: TRBJ2-3; len: 14; CDR3aa: ASSLGRGEWTDTQY
v_gene: TRBV29-1; j_gene: TRBJ2-5; len: 10; CDR3aa: SVGGLGEAQY
v_gene: TRBV4-1; j_gene: TRBJ2-7; len: 14; CDR3aa: ASSQEGGRSTYEQY
v_gene: TRBV19; j_gene: TRBJ1-6; len: 12; CDR3aa: ASSDRDRGSPLH
v_gene: TRBV20-1; j_gene: TRBJ2-1; len: 9; CDR3aa: SASRRDEQF
v_gene: TRBV2; j_gene: TRBJ1-5; len: 15; CDR3aa: ASSAIRDTLYGQPQH
v_gene: TRBV7-8; j_gene: TRBJ1-2; len: 13; CDR3aa: ASSASGQSNYGYT